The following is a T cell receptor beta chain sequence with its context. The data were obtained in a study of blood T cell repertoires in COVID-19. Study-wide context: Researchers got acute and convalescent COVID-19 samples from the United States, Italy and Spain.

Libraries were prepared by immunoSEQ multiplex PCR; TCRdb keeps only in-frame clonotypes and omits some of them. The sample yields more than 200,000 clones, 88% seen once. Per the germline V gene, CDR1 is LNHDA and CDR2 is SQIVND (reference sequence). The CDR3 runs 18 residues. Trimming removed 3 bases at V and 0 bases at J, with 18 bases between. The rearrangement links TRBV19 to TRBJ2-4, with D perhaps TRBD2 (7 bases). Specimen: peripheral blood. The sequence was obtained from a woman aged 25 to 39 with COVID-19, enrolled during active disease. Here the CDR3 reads CASSIGGGGTLAKNIQYF. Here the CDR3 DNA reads TGTGCCAGTAGTATTGGGGGGGGCGGAACTCTAGCCAAAAACATTCAGTACTTC.